This T cell receptor beta chain appears in the sequencing data of a study of CD8 T cells in ankylosing spondylitis. TCRdb re-called the 5' RACE reads through MiXCR, storing one row per CDR3 protein. The sample yields tens of thousands of distinct CDR3 sequences, about 11% seen once. This clonotype was recorded many times. The CDR3 is made up of 13 amino acids. Trimming took 8 bases from V and 5 from J; bases not matched to a gene: 8. CDR1 SNHLY and CDR2 FYNNEI come from the germline V gene. Sequencing was performed on blood, either unsorted or a sorted T cell fraction (not recorded which). The sequence was obtained from a male donor with ankylosing spondylitis or in good health (not recorded which). The chain is built from TRBV2 and TRBJ2-5; 7 bases match TRBD2. In DNA form, the CDR3 reads TGTGCCAGCGGGATGGAGCGGGGTGAGACCCAGTACTTC. Amino acid sequence: CASGMERGETQYF.